This paragraph reports one TCR beta chain. What it binds is not known. Germline V gene sequence: CDR1 LNHNV, CDR2 YYDKDF (reference sequence). V was cut by 1 base and J by 6 bases, with 13 bases left in between. CDR3 length equals 15 residues. Here immunoSEQ multiplex PCR was the method, and the copy in TCRdb shows in-frame clones only, minus some. The sample includes under 70,000 clones, roughly 80% of them seen just once. These data belong to a study of OX40 agonist ivuxolimab in advanced cancers. Findings of the study overall: There were, on average, more expanded clones in CD8+ T cells than in CD4+.

The receptor was derived from an adult with an advanced solid tumor such as melanoma, head and neck, liver or kidney cancer. This chain connects TRBV15 to TRBJ1-5; D is unresolved. Sequences were derived from CD4+ or CD8+ T cells sorted from blood, sampled in a trial of the OX40 agonist ivuxolimab. This chain's CDR3 is CATSRGGGQGQPQHF. CDR3 coding DNA: TGTGCCACCAGCAGAGGGGGAGGGCAAGGTCAGCCCCAGCATTTT.